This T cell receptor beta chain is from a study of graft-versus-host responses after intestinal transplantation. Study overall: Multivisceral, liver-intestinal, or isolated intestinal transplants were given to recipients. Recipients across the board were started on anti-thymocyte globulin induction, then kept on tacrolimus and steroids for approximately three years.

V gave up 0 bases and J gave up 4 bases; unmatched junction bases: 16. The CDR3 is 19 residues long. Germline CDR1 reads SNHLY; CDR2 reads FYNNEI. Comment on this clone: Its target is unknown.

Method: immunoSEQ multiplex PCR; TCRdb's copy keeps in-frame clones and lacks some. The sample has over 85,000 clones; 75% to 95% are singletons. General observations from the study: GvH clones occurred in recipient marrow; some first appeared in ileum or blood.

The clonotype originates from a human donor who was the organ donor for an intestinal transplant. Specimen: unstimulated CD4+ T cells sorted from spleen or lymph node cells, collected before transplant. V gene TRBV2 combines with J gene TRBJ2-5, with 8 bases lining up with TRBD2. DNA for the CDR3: TGTGCCAGCAGTGAAGCTGCTGTCTTTACGGGGGGGCGGCGAGAGACCCAGTACTTC. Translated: CASSEAAVFTGGRRETQYF.